These 18 T cell receptor beta chains were all obtained from the same sample, sequenced in a study of T cells of healthy individuals. From the 5' RACE reads, TCRdb called clonotypes with MiXCR, one entry per CDR3 protein. The repertoire holds 40,000 to 65,000 distinct CDR3 sequences, with approximately 15% as singletons. The source is a human donor in good health.

This clonotype was counted at least ten times. The chain couples TRBV6-1 to TRBJ1-2; D is unclear. The V end was cut by 6 bases, the J end by 8 bases, with 16 bases between. In germline, CDR1 is MNHNS, CDR2 SASEGT. The CDR3 has 13 amino acids. CDR3: CASRRAASEGYTF. Here the CDR3 DNA reads TGTGCCAGCAGGAGGGCAGCGTCAGAGGGCTACACCTTC.

This clonotype occurred many times. V is TRBV5-1 and J is TRBJ2-2, with TRBD2 as a possible D gene (5 bases). The CDR3 runs to 16 residues. V was shortened by 4 bases and J by 1 base, with 14 bases between the two germline ends. Germline assignment: CDR1 SGHRS and CDR2 YFSETQ. This CDR3 is CASSPRGRENTGELFF. The CDR3 DNA reads as TGCGCCAGCAGCCCGCGTGGACGGGAGAACACCGGGGAGCTGTTTTTT.

The chain links TRBV30 to TRBJ1-1; D is ambiguous. Trimming cost V 5 bases and J 4 bases, with 20 bases left between them. The CDR3 spans 15 residues. From germline, CDR1 is GTSNPN and CDR2 SVGIG (reference sequence). CDR3 bases: TGTGCCTGGCTGGGTGGAGCACAAAGAAGCACTGAAGCTTTCTTT. This sequence encodes CAWLGGAQRSTEAFF. Variable domain in full (rest from reference TRBV30 and TRBJ1-1): SQTIHQWPATLVQPVGSPLSLECTVEGTSNPNLYWYRQAAGRGLQLLFYSVGIGQISSEVPQNLSASRPQDRQFILSSKKLLLSDSGFYLCAWLGGAQRSTEAFFGQGTRLTVV.

Note on this clonotype: An end of the junction differs from the germline gene, which may be a read error. The chain joins TRBV27 to TRBJ1-5; tentative D call: TRBD1 (5 bases). CDR1 MNHEY and CDR2 SMNVEV come from the germline V gene (reference sequence). CDR3 length equals 10 residues. The CDR3 protein is CAMGHQPQHF. The CDR3 bases are TGCGCCATGGGACATCAGCCCCAGCATTTT.

This clonotype was detected ten times or more. V and J are TRBV6-1 and TRBJ1-5, with D possibly matching TRBD1 (5 bases). The CDR3 length is 16 residues. Trimming pared 4 bases from V and 3 bases from J, leaving 16 bases between. The V gene's germline CDR1 is MNHNS and CDR2 SASEGT. In DNA, the CDR3 is TGTGCCAGCAGTGCATTGAGGGGCGGGCTCAATCAGCCCCAGCATTTT. Translating it yields CASSALRGGLNQPQHF.

This clonotype was seen more than once but under ten times. The genes are TRBV6-5 and TRBJ2-1; 7 bases match TRBD1. CDR3 size: 14 residues. Per the germline V gene, CDR1 is MNHEY and CDR2 is SVGAGI. Trimming cost V 6 bases and J 2 bases; bases outside gene matches: 4. The CDR3 here is CASRNRGTYNEQFF. The CDR3, as DNA: TGTGCCAGCAGGAACAGGGGCACCTACAATGAGCAGTTCTTC.

The chain carries TRBV15 and TRBJ1-5, with TRBD1 matching 7 bases. J was trimmed by 6 bases and V by 4 bases; bases with no gene match: 12. The CDR3 runs 16 residues. Germline values: CDR1 LNHNV, CDR2 YYDKDF (reference sequence). The CDR3 loop reads CATSKGQAQRRQPQHF. The CDR3 nucleotides are TGTGCCACCAGCAAAGGACAGGCCCAAAGGCGTCAGCCCCAGCATTTT.

This clonotype was seen repeatedly, ten times or more. The chain combines TRBV7-8 with TRBJ1-2; no firm D call. Trimming left V 1 base short and J 2 bases short, with 17 bases between. The CDR3 totals 17 residues. Germline CDR1 reads SGHVS; CDR2 reads FQNEAQ. The CDR3 DNA reads TGTGCCAGCAGCTTAGTGGTTAAAGTGGGCCCCAACTATGGCTACACCTTC. Translating gives CASSLVVKVGPNYGYTF. Complete variable domain (other parts from reference TRBV7-8 and TRBJ1-2): GAGVSQSPRYKVAKRGQDVALRCDPISGHVSLFWYQQALGQGPEFLTYFQNEAQLDKSGLPSDRFFAERPEGSVSTLKIQRTQQEDSAVYLCASSLVVKVGPNYGYTFGSGTRLTVV.

This clonotype was seen many times. V is TRBV7-2 and J is TRBJ2-6; no clear D. There are 18 residues in the CDR3. V was trimmed by 1 base and J by 0 bases, leaving 13 bases between them. Germline CDR1 and CDR2: SGHTA and FQGNSA. In DNA form, the CDR3 reads TGTGCCAGCAGCTTAGTTCGTACGCTGGGCTCTGGGGCCAACGTCCTGACTTTC. It specifies CASSLVRTLGSGANVLTF.

The V call is TRBV20-1, the J call TRBJ2-7; D is possibly TRBD1 (5 bases). Per germline, CDR1 DFQATT and CDR2 SNEGSKA (reference sequence). The CDR3 consists of 16 residues. The ends were cut back, 1 base at V and 4 bases at J, with 20 bases in the middle. The CDR3 spells CSARAISLGRDYEQYF. CDR3 coding DNA: TGCAGTGCTAGAGCCATCTCCCTCGGCAGGGATTACGAGCAGTACTTC.

This clonotype was counted many times. This chain links TRBV7-2 with TRBJ2-1, with D perhaps TRBD2 (5 bases). Germline V gene sequence: CDR1 SGHTA, CDR2 FQGNSA. Trimming pared 1 base from V and 14 bases from J, leaving 12 bases between. This CDR3 has 12 residues. This CDR3 is CASSLEAGREFF. For the CDR3, the DNA is TGTGCCAGCAGCTTAGAGGCGGGCCGGGAGTTCTTC.

There are many counts of this clonotype. The CDR3: CASRSGGTDTQYF. The CDR3, as DNA: TGTGCCAGCAGGTCGGGGGGCACAGATACGCAGTATTTT. The chain uses TRBV7-2 and TRBJ2-3, with D possibly matching TRBD2 (6 bases). Germline assignment: CDR1 SGHTA and CDR2 FQGNSA. The CDR3 covers 13 residues. V was pared by 6 bases and J by 1 base, with 8 bases between.

Many counts were recorded for this clonotype. The chain combines TRBV2 with TRBJ2-6, with D possibly being TRBD1 (6 bases). This CDR3 is 15 amino acids long. The V gene lost 7 bases and the J gene lost 0 bases, with 10 bases spanning the gap. The germline gives CDR1 SNHLY, CDR2 FYNNEI. The CDR3 protein is CASTGARSGANVLTF. The CDR3 DNA reads as TGTGCCAGCACAGGGGCGCGCTCTGGGGCCAACGTCCTGACTTTC.

Concerning this clonotype: This may stem from a read error, because a much larger clone lies one nucleotide away. The chain has TRBV7-2 and TRBJ2-5; no reliable D call. CDR1 is SGHTA and CDR2 is FQGNSA in the germline V gene. This CDR3 is built from 15 residues. Between the trimmed V and J ends, which lost 2 bases and 2 bases, there was a span of 12 bases. The CDR3 protein is CASSLTMGVQETQYF. CDR3 nucleotides: TGTGCCAGCAGCTTAACAATGGGTGTTCAAGAGACCCAGTACTTC.

This clonotype has at least ten counts. The genes are TRBV11-2 and TRBJ2-7; D is uncertain. The ends were cut back, 5 bases at V and 7 bases at J, with 15 bases in the middle. The CDR3 covers 13 residues. CDR1 and CDR2 from the germline V gene are SGHAT and FQNNGV. DNA for the CDR3: TGTGCCAGCAGCCTCGTCCGGGCCGGGGAGCAGTACTTC. This gives the protein CASSLVRAGEQYF.

A word on this clonotype: At one end the junction does not follow the germline gene, possibly because of a read error. V and J are TRBV4-3 and TRBJ2-2; perhaps TRBD1 as D (6 bases). This CDR3 contains 17 residues. Germline CDR1 is LGHNA and CDR2 is YSLEER. The CDR3 bases are TGCGCAAGCAGCCAAGATTTTGAAAGGGGGTCCGCCGGGGAGCTGTTTTTT. Residues: CASSQDFERGSAGELFF.

In the case of this clonotype: Compared with germline, one end of the junction differs, possibly owing to a read error. The CDR3 reads CASSPGQTISTNYGYTF. The CDR3 DNA reads TGTGCCAGCAGCCCGGGACAGACCATATCTACTAACTATGGCTACACCTTC. The rearrangement links TRBV4-3 to TRBJ1-2, with 7 positions matching TRBD1. CDR3 length equals 17 residues. CDR1 and CDR2 from the germline V gene are LGHNA and YSLEER.

A few counts support this clonotype. The chain recombines TRBV5-4 with TRBJ2-1; perhaps TRBD1 as D (6 bases). Germline V lookup: CDR1 SGHNT, CDR2 YYREEE (reference sequence). This CDR3 is 15 amino acids long. The V end was cut by 1 base, the J end by 6 bases, with 14 bases between. CDR3 in amino acids: CASSLKARGFNEQFF. Written as DNA, the CDR3 is TGTGCCAGCAGCTTGAAGGCCAGGGGTTTCAATGAGCAGTTCTTC.